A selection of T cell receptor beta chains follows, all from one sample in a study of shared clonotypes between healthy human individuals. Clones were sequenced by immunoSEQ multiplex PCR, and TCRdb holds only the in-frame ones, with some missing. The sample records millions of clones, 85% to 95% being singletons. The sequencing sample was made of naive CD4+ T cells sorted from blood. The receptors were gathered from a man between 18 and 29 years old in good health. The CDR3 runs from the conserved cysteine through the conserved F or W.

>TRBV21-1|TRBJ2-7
CASSKPPFTGILSYEQYF
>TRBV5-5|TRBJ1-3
CASSLQGAGNTIYF
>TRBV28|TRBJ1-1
CASSFAGALFEAFF
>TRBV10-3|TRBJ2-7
CAISEPPGQSSYEQYF
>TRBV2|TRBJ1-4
CASSLTGANEKLFF
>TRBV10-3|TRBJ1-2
CAITVDRVGGYTF
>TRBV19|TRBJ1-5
CASSGEGQPQHF
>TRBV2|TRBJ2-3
CASSEGRTGRSGTDTQYF
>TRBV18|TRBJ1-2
CASSPALSGYTF
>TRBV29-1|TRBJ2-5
CSVEVKGLETQYF
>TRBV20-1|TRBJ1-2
CSEGEVGGYTF
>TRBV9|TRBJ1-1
CASKGWRWYTEAFF
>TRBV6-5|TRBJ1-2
CASSYSSGFYTF
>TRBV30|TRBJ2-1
CAWSAPPGNEQFF
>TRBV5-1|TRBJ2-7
CASSLVPLGSYEQYF
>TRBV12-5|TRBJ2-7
CASGLIGRGAYEQYF
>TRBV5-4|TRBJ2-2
CASSLGWDRNTGELFF
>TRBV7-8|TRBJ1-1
CASTRARGTEAFF
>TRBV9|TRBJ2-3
CASSSGLAGRYTDTQYF
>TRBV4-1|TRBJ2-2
CASRSYRGGPGELFF
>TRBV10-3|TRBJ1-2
CAISDLGVWYGYTF
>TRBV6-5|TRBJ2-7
CASSLNPYEQYF
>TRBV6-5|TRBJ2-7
CASSYSGQIPYEQYF
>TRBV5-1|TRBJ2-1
CASSLVDRRRGNEQFF
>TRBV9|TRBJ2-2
CASSVGYGELFF
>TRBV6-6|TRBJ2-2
CASSYSPGSTGELFF
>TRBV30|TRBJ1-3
CAWIQGYSGNTIYF
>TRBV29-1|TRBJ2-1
CGGDSSYNEQFF
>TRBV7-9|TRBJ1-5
CASSLSGAGQPQHF
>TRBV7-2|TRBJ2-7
CASSTGLAGVYEQYF
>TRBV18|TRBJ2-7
CASSPPGVTYEQYF
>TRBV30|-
CAWEPRDRDHYEQYF